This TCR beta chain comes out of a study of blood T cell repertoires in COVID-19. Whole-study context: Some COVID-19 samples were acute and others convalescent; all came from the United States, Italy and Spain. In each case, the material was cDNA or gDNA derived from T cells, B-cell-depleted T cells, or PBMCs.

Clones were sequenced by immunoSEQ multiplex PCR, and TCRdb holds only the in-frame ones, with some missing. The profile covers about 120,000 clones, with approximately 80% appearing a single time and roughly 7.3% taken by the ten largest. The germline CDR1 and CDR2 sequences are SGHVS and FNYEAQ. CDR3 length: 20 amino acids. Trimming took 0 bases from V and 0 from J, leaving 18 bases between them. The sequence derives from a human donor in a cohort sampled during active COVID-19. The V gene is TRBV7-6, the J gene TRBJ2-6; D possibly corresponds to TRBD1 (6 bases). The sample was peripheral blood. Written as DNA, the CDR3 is TGTGCCAGCAGCTTAGCGGTCCCGGGACAAATAAACTCTGGGGCCAACGTCCTGACTTTC. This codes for CASSLAVPGQINSGANVLTF. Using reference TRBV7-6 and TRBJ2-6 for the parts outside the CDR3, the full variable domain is GAGVSQSPRYKVTKRGQDVALRCDPISGHVSLYWYRQALGQGPEFLTYFNYEAQQDKSGLPNDRFSAERPEGSISTLTIQRTEQRDSAMYRCASSLAVPGQINSGANVLTFGAGSRLTVL.